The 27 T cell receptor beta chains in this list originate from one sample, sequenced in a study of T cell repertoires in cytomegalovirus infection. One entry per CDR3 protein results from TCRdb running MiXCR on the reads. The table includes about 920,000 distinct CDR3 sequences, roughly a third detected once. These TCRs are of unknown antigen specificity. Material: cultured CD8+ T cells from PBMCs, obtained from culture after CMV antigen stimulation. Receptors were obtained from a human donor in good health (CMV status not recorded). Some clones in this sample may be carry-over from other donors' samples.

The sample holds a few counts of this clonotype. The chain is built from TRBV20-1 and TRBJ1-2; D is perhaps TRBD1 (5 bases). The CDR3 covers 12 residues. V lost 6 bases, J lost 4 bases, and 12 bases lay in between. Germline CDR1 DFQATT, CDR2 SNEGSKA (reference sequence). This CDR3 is CSARTGTYGYTF. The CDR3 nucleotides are TGCAGTGCAAGGACTGGGACCTATGGCTACACCTTC.

The chain's CDR3 is CASSLESQGSYEQYV. Here the CDR3 DNA reads TGTGCCAGCAGCTTAGAGTCCCAGGGATCCTACGAGCAGTACGTC. This sequence joins TRBV7-9 and TRBJ2-7, with D perhaps matching TRBD1 (5 bases). The CDR3 has 15 amino acids. V lost 1 base, J lost 1 base, and 11 bases lay in between. CDR1 and CDR2 (germline): SEHNR, FQNEAQ (reference sequence).

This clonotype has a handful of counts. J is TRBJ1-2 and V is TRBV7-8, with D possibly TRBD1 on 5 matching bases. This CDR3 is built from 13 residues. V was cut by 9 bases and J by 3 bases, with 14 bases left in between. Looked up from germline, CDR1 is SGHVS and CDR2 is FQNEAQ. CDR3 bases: TGTGCCAGTATGGGGGGTTACGACTATGGCTACACCTTC. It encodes CASMGGYDYGYTF. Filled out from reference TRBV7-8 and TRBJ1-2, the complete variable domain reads GAGVSQSPRYKVAKRGQDVALRCDPISGHVSLFWYQQALGQGPEFLTYFQNEAQLDKSGLPSDRFFAERPEGSVSTLKIQRTQQEDSAVYLCASMGGYDYGYTFGSGTRLTVV.

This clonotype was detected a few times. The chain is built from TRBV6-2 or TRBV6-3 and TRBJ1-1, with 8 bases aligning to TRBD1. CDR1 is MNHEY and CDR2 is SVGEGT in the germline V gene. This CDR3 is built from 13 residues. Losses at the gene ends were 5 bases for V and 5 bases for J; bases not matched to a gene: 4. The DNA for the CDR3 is TGTGCCAGCAGTCAGGGGGCTTGGACTGAAGCTTTCTTT. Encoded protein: CASSQGAWTEAFF.

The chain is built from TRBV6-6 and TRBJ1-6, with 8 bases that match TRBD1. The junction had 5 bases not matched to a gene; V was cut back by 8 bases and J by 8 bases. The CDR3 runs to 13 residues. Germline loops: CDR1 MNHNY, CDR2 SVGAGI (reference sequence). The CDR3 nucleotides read TGTGCCAGCCATCCGACAGGGGATTCACCCCTCCACTTT. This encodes CASHPTGDSPLHF.

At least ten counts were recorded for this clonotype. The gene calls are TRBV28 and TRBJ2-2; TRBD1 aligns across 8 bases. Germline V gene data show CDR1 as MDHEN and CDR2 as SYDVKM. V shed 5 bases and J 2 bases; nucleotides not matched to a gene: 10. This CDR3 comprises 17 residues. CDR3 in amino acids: CASSPGQGPPNTGELFF. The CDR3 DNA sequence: TGTGCCAGCAGTCCCGGACAGGGCCCTCCCAACACCGGGGAGCTGTTTTTT.

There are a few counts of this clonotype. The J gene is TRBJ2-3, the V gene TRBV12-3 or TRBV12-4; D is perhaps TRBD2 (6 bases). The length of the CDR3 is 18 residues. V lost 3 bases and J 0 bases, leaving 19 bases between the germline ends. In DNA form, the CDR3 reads TGTGCCAGCAGTTTTTTCGGAATTAGGGCGGGGAGCACAGATACGCAGTATTTT. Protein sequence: CASSFFGIRAGSTDTQYF.

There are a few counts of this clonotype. The CDR3 loop reads CASSFGGKNEKLFF. The CDR3 nucleotides are TGTGCCAGCAGCTTTGGGGGAAAGAATGAAAAACTGTTTTTT. The V gene is TRBV7-9, the J gene TRBJ1-4, with D tentatively TRBD1 (5 bases). Germline CDR1 reads SEHNR; CDR2 reads FQNEAQ (reference sequence). Trimming left V 3 bases short and J 5 bases short, with 10 bases between. The CDR3 is 14 residues long.

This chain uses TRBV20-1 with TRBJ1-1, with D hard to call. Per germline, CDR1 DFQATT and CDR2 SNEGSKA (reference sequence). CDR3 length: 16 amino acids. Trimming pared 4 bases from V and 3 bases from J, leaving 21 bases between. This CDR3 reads CSATSYGFKFDTEAFF. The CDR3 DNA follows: TGCAGTGCTACGTCCTATGGGTTTAAGTTCGACACTGAAGCTTTCTTT.

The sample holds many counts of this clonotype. The CDR3 protein is CASSEAEGKGYTF. The CDR3 coding sequence is TGTGCCAGCAGTGAAGCTGAGGGCAAGGGCTACACCTTC. The rearrangement joins TRBV2 to TRBJ1-2; D is undetermined. CDR3 length equals 13 residues. Trimming shortened V by 0 bases and J by 8 bases, and 10 bases separated the two germline ends. Germline loops: CDR1 SNHLY, CDR2 FYNNEI.

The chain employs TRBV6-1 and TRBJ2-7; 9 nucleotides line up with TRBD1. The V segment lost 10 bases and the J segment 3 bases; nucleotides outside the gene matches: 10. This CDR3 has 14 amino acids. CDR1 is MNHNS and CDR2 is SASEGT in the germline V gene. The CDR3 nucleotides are TGTGCCAACACGCCCGGGACAGGGCTCTACGAGCAGTACTTC. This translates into CANTPGTGLYEQYF.

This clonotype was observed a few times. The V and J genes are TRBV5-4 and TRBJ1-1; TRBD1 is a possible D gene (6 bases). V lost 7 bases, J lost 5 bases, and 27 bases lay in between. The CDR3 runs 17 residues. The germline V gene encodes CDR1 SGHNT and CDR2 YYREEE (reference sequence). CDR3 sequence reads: CASPAWGEKGGKTEAFF. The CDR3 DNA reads TGTGCCAGCCCAGCTTGGGGCGAAAAGGGGGGGAAGACTGAAGCTTTCTTT.

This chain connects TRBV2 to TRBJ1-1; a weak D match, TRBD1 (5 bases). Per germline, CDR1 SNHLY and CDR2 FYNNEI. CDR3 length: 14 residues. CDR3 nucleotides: TGTGTTTCCTACCTGGGGGTAATGAACACTGAAGCTTTCTTT. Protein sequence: CVSYLGVMNTEAFF.

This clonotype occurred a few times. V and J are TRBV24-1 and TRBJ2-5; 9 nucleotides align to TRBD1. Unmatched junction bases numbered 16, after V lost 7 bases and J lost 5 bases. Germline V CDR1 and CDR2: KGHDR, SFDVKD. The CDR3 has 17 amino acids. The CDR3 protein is CATSMTKPGQGMETQYF. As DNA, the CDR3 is TGTGCCACCAGCATGACAAAACCGGGACAGGGTATGGAGACCCAGTACTTC.

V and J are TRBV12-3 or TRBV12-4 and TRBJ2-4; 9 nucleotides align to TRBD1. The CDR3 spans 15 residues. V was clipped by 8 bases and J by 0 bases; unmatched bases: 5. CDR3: CASGNRGPAKNIQYF. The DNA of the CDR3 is TGTGCCAGCGGGAACAGGGGGCCAGCCAAAAACATTCAGTACTTC.

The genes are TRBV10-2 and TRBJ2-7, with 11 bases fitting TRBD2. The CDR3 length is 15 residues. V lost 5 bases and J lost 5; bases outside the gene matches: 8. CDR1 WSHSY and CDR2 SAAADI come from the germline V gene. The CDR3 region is CASSFLAGGPNEQYF. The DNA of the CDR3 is TGCGCCAGCAGTTTTTTAGCGGGGGGGCCCAACGAGCAGTACTTC.

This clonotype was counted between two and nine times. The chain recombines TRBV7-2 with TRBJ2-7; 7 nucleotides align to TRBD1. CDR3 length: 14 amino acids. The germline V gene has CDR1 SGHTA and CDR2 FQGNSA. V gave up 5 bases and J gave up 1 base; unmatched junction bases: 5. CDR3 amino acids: CASSAGGMSYEQYF. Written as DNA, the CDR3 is TGTGCCAGCAGCGCAGGGGGTATGTCCTACGAGCAGTACTTC.

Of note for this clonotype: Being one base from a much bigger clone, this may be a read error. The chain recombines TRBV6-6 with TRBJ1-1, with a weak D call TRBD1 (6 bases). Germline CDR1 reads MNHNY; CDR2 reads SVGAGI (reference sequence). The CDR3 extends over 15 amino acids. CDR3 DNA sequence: TGTGCCAGCAGTCACTCGAGAGGGGGTGGCACTGAAGCTTTCTTT. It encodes CASSHSRGGGTEAFF.

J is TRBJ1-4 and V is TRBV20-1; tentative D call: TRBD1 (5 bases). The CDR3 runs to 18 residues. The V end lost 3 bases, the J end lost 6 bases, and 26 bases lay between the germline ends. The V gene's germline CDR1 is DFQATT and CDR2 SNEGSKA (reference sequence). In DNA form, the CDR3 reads TGCAGTGCTAGGGGGGGACTGATTTATCTCCTGGGGGATGAAAAACTGTTTTTT. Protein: CSARGGLIYLLGDEKLFF.

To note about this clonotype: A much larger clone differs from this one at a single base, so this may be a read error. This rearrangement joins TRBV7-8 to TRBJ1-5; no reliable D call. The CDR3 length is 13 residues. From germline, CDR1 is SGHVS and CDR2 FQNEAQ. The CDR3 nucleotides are TGTGCCAACAGCTTAGCGAACGATCAGCCCCAGCATTTT. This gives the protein CANSLANDQPQHF.

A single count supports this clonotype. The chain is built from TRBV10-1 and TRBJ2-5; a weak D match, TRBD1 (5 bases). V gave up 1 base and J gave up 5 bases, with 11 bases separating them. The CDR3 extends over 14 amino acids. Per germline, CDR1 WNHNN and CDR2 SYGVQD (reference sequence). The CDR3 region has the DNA TGCGCCAGCAGTGAGTTGGGGCCTGGGGAGACCCAGTACTTC. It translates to CASSELGPGETQYF.

CDR3 amino acids: CASSDNSFYGYTF. CDR3 sequence (DNA): TGTGCCAGCAGCGACAACAGTTTCTATGGCTACACCTTC. The chain joins TRBV13 to TRBJ1-2; D remains unclear. Deletions cut 5 bases from V and 4 bases from J, with 11 bases between. Germline V CDR1 and CDR2: PRHDT, FYEKMQ (reference sequence). The CDR3 contains 13 residues.

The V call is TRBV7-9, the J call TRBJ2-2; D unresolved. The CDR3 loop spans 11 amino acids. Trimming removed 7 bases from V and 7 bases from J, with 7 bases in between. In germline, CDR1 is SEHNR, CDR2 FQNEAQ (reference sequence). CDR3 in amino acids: CASIKFGELFF. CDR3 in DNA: TGTGCCAGCATCAAATTCGGGGAGCTGTTTTTT.

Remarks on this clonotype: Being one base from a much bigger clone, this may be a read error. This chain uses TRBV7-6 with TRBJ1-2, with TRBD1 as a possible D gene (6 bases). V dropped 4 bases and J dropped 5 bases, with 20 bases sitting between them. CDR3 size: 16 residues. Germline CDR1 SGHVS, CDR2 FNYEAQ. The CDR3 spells CASSYLPGQLDYGYTF. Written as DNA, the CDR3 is TGTGCCAGCAGCTATCTACCGGGACAACTGGATTATGGCTACACCTTC.

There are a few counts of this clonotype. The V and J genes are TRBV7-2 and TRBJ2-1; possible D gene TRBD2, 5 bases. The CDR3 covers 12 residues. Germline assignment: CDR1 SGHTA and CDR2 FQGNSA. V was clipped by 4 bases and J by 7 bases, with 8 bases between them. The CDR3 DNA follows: TGTGCCAGCAGCTGGCTAGCAAATGAGCAGTTCTTC. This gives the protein CASSWLANEQFF.

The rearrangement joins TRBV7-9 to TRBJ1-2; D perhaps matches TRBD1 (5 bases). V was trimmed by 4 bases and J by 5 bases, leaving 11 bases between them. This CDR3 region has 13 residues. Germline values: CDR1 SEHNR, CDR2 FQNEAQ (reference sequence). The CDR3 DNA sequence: TGTGCCAGCAGCTCTCGTCGGGGGTATGGCTACACCTTC. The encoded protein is CASSSRRGYGYTF. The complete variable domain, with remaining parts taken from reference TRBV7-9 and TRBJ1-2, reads DTGVSQNPRHKITKRGQNVTFRCDPISEHNRLYWYRQTLGQGPEFLTYFQNEAQLEKSRLLSDRFSAERPKGSFSTLEIQRTEQGDSAMYLCASSSRRGYGYTFGSGTRLTVV.

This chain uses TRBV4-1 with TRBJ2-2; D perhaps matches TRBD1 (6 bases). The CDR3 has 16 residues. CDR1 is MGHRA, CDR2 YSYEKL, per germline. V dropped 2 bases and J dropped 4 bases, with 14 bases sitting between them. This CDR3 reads CASSQYRQDSTGELFF. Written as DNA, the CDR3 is TGCGCCAGCAGCCAATATAGACAGGACAGCACCGGGGAGCTGTTTTTT.